The 27 T cell receptor beta chains below come from one sample, sequenced in a study of regulatory T cells in long-lasting Graves disease. Time point denoted: newly diagnosed GD, antithyroid drugs for less than 3 months. The TCR library was made from RNA extracted from PBMCs. The authors built TCR beta libraries using iRepertoire HTBI primers and Arm-PCR of CDR3 regions. TCRdb re-called the multiplex PCR reads with MiXCR, one entry per CDR3 protein. This sample has roughly 500,000 distinct CDR3 sequences, with roughly 14% found just once. This same sample was also taken into another study, of T cells in Graves' hyperthyroidism and ophthalmopathy.

The sample in question was peripheral blood mononuclear cells (PBMCs), obtained at new diagnosis, from a patient treated with antithyroid drugs. The receptors were sampled from a man aged 25 to 40 with Graves disease.

This clonotype has ten or more counts. This chain's CDR3 is CASSSTPTNSEQFF. For the CDR3, the DNA is TGTGCCAGCAGTTCAACCCCGACAAATAGTGAGCAGTTCTTC. The chain uses TRBV27 and TRBJ2-1; D is unresolved. This CDR3 spans 14 amino acids. The germline gives CDR1 MNHEY, CDR2 SMNVEV (reference sequence). The V end was cut by 4 bases, the J end by 9 bases, with 16 bases between.

This clonotype was detected ten times or more. V gene TRBV2 combines with J gene TRBJ2-7; D is unclear. With 4 bases removed from V and 3 bases from J, the gap between germline ends came to 10 bases. CDR1 is SNHLY and CDR2 is FYNNEI in the germline V gene. This CDR3 is built from 13 residues. CDR3 nucleotide sequence: TGTGCCAGCAGTGTTTTCGACGGCTACGAGCAGTACTTC. This gives the protein CASSVFDGYEQYF. The complete variable domain, with remaining parts taken from reference TRBV2 and TRBJ2-7, reads EPEVTQTPSHQVTQMGQEVILRCVPISNHLYFYWYRQILGQKVEFLVSFYNNEISEKSEIFDDQFSVERPDGSNFTLKIRSTKLEDSAMYFCASSVFDGYEQYFGPGTRLTVT.

This clonotype came up a few times. CDR3 bases: TGTGCCACCAGGGGGGACACAAATCAGCCCCAGCATTTT. This sequence encodes CATRGDTNQPQHF. The chain recombines TRBV12-3 or TRBV12-4 with TRBJ1-5, with 7 bases matching TRBD1. The length of the CDR3 is 13 residues. Trimming at V came to 10 bases and at J to 4 bases, leaving 7 bases not matched to a gene.

This clonotype was observed at least ten times. The junction does not match germline at one end; this may be a read error. The CDR3 is CASSIQGGQPQHF. The CDR3 coding sequence is TGTGCCAGCAGTATACAGGGCGGCCAGCCCCAGCATTTT. V is TRBV19 and J is TRBJ1-5; maybe TRBD1 (6 bases). Germline CDR1 is LNHDA and CDR2 is SQIVND (reference sequence). The CDR3 covers 13 residues. Combining the CDR3 with reference TRBV19 and TRBJ1-5 gives the whole variable domain DGGITQSPKYLFRKEGQNVTLSCEQNLNHDAMYWYRQDPGQGLRLIYYSQIVNDFQKGDIAEGYSVSREKKESFPLTVTSAQKNPTAFYLCASSIQGGQPQHFGDGTRLSIL.

DNA for the CDR3: TGTGCCAGCAGCCAAGATCGAGGGGAGCTCTATGGCTACACCTTC. Translated: CASSQDRGELYGYTF. The J gene is TRBJ1-2, the V gene TRBV14; D is possibly TRBD1 (5 bases). V was shortened by 0 bases and J by 4 bases, with 12 bases between the two germline ends. Germline V gives CDR1 SGHDN, CDR2 FVKESK. The CDR3 consists of 15 residues. Using reference TRBV14 and TRBJ1-2 for the parts outside the CDR3, the full variable domain is EAGVTQFPSHSVIEKGQTVTLRCDPISGHDNLYWYRRVMGKEIKFLLHFVKESKQDESGMPNNRFLAERTGGTYSTLKVQPAELEDSGVYFCASSQDRGELYGYTFGSGTRLTVV.

This clonotype appeared once. V gene TRBV6-2 or TRBV6-3 combines with J gene TRBJ2-3; unclear D gene. The germline gives CDR1 MNHEY, CDR2 SVGEGT. Trimming pared 3 bases from V and 0 bases from J, leaving 7 bases between. This CDR3 is 14 amino acids long. The CDR3 nucleotides are TGTGCCAGCAGTTATGACTGGAGCACAGATACGCAGTATTTT. Translated: CASSYDWSTDTQYF.

The genes are TRBV10-3 and TRBJ2-6; D call uncertain. The ends were cut back, 1 base at V and 0 bases at J, with 4 bases in the middle. CDR1 and CDR2 (germline): ENHRY, SYGVKD. CDR3 length: 15 amino acids. The CDR3 spells CAISEWDSGANVLTF. CDR3 in DNA: TGTGCCATCAGTGAGTGGGACTCTGGGGCCAACGTCCTGACTTTC.

This clonotype was recorded many times. The chain couples TRBV5-1 to TRBJ2-1; 7 positions agree with TRBD2. The CDR3 is 16 residues long. Germline CDR1 SGHRS, CDR2 YFSETQ. J gave up 10 bases and V 4 bases, and 17 bases lay outside the gene matches. Here the CDR3 DNA reads TGCGCCAGCAGCCGGGGGGTGTCGGACCTGGGCAAAGAGCAGTTCTTC. Residues: CASSRGVSDLGKEQFF.

This clonotype was recorded many times. The chain uses TRBV2 and TRBJ2-5, with 8 bases fitting TRBD2. V lost 7 bases and J lost 4; bases outside the gene matches: 8. CDR3 length: 14 amino acids. Per germline, CDR1 SNHLY and CDR2 FYNNEI. The CDR3 coding sequence is TGTGCCAGCAAGGGATGGGCGGGAGGAGAGACCCAGTACTTC. Amino acids: CASKGWAGGETQYF. Full variable domain (outside the CDR3, taken from reference TRBV2 and TRBJ2-5): EPEVTQTPSHQVTQMGQEVILRCVPISNHLYFYWYRQILGQKVEFLVSFYNNEISEKSEIFDDQFSVERPDGSNFTLKIRSTKLEDSAMYFCASKGWAGGETQYFGPGTRLLVL.

This clonotype was recorded many times. The chain recombines TRBV12-3 or TRBV12-4 with TRBJ2-5; no clear D. This CDR3 region has 13 residues. V was pared by 6 bases and J by 5 bases, with 13 bases between. The CDR3, as DNA: TGTGCCAGCAGCTCCCGCGCCGGGGAGACCCAGTACTTC. It specifies CASSSRAGETQYF.

This clonotype was counted many times. The rearrangement links TRBV20-1 to TRBJ2-1; 8 bases are shared with TRBD2. This CDR3 spans 15 amino acids. Germline CDR1 reads DFQATT; CDR2 reads SNEGSKA (reference sequence). The ends lost 7 bases at V and 0 bases at J; junction bases unmatched: 8. The CDR3 spells CSGDSSGGSYNEQFF. As DNA, the CDR3 is TGCAGTGGAGATTCAAGCGGGGGCTCCTACAATGAGCAGTTCTTC.

This clonotype was counted at least ten times. The rearrangement links TRBV6-1 to TRBJ2-1; 13 nucleotides line up with TRBD2. There are 16 residues in the CDR3. Germline trimming cut 3 bases from V and 9 bases from J; bases unmatched to any gene: 8. Per germline, CDR1 MNHNS and CDR2 SASEGT. This CDR3 is CASSDPGLAGRGEQFF. CDR3 sequence (DNA): TGTGCCAGCAGTGACCCGGGACTAGCGGGAAGAGGTGAGCAGTTCTTC.

This clonotype was counted ten times or more. The J gene is TRBJ2-5, the V gene TRBV7-9; 7 bases line up with TRBD2. V dropped 5 bases and J dropped 5; count of bases not matched to a gene: 11. Germline V gene lookup returns CDR1 SEHNR and CDR2 FQNEAQ (reference sequence). There are 15 residues in the CDR3. The CDR3 sequence is CASSLGSSGGETQYF. In DNA form, the CDR3 reads TGTGCCAGCAGCCTAGGATCTAGCGGAGGGGAGACCCAGTACTTC.

Regarding this clonotype: One end of the junction does not line up with germline, which may come from a read error. The chain employs TRBV7-9 and TRBJ2-5; D perhaps matches TRBD2 (5 bases). CDR1 and CDR2 (germline): SEHNR, FQNEAQ (reference sequence). This CDR3 has 13 amino acids. The chain's CDR3 is CASSLEVQETQYF. CDR3 DNA: TGCGCCAGCAGCTTGGAGGTCCAAGAGACCCAGTACTTC. The full variable domain, in which reference TRBV7-9 and TRBJ2-5 provide the parts outside the CDR3, is DTGVSQNPRHKITKRGQNVTFRCDPISEHNRLYWYRQTLGQGPEFLTYFQNEAQLEKSRLLSDRFSAERPKGSFSTLEIQRTEQGDSAMYLCASSLEVQETQYFGPGTRLLVL.

CDR3 sequence (DNA): TGCAGCGCCGACCGCGGGCTCAGCTCCTACAATGAGCAGTTCTTC. Translated, it gives CSADRGLSSYNEQFF. The V and J genes are TRBV29-1 and TRBJ2-1, with D possibly matching TRBD2 (5 bases). CDR1 SQVTM and CDR2 ANQGSEA come from the germline V gene. The CDR3 extends over 15 amino acids. Deletions cut 7 bases from V and 0 bases from J, with 16 bases between.

This clonotype has ten or more counts. This sequence joins TRBV3-1 and TRBJ2-3; no clear D. V was cut by 0 bases and J by 9 bases, with 7 bases left in between. There are 12 residues in the CDR3. Germline lookup yields CDR1 LGHDT and CDR2 YNNKEL (reference sequence). This chain's CDR3 is CASSQDWGTQYF. Written as DNA, the CDR3 is TGTGCCAGCAGCCAAGATTGGGGAACGCAGTATTTT.

The sample holds a few counts of this clonotype. J is TRBJ2-6 and V is TRBV3-1; tentative D call: TRBD2 (5 bases). Trimming shortened V by 5 bases and J by 4 bases, and 12 bases separated the two germline ends. Germline V lookup: CDR1 LGHDT, CDR2 YNNKEL (reference sequence). The CDR3 has 15 residues. The CDR3 DNA is TGTGCCAGCAGCTTATCGGGAACCGGGGCCAACGTCCTGACTTTC. It translates to CASSLSGTGANVLTF.

In its sample, this clonotype was seen many times. J is TRBJ2-1 and V is TRBV13; 14 bases are a match to TRBD2. This CDR3 spans 17 amino acids. CDR1 is PRHDT and CDR2 is FYEKMQ in the germline V gene (reference sequence). Trimming removed 3 bases from V and 4 bases from J; junction bases left unmatched: 5. The CDR3 loop is CASSFGTSGSLYNEQFF. The CDR3 DNA is TGTGCCAGCAGCTTCGGGACTAGCGGGAGTTTGTACAATGAGCAGTTCTTC.

This clonotype was observed many times. The chain carries TRBV27 and TRBJ2-5, with TRBD2 matching over 8 bases. V shed 7 bases, J shed 7 bases, and the junction held 8 bases outside the gene matches. CDR1 and CDR2 (germline): MNHEY, SMNVEV (reference sequence). The CDR3 covers 13 residues. CDR3 sequence (DNA): TGTGCCAGCACTACTAGCGGCAGGGGGACCCAGTACTTC. Encoded protein: CASTTSGRGTQYF.

This clonotype was picked up many times. The chain uses TRBV11-2 and TRBJ2-1; TRBD1 matches 8 bases. Germline V gene data show CDR1 as SGHAT and CDR2 as FQNNGV. Trimming cost V 3 bases and J 11 bases; bases outside gene matches: 6. CDR3 length equals 13 residues. The CDR3 sequence is CASSFQGAGQQFF. CDR3 in DNA: TGTGCCAGCAGCTTTCAGGGGGCGGGACAGCAGTTCTTC. Combining the CDR3 with reference TRBV11-2 and TRBJ2-1 gives the whole variable domain EAGVAQSPRYKIIEKRQSVAFWCNPISGHATLYWYQQILGQGPKLLIQFQNNGVVDDSQLPKDRFSAERLKGVDSTLKIQPAKLEDSAVYLCASSFQGAGQQFFGPGTRLTVL.

Many counts were recorded for this clonotype. V and J are TRBV28 and TRBJ1-1, with D unresolved. This CDR3 has 15 residues. Trimming removed 7 bases from V and 6 bases from J, with 21 bases in between. Germline V CDR1 and CDR2: MDHEN, SYDVKM. CDR3: CASNSPASDKPEAFF. The CDR3 DNA is TGTGCCAGCAACTCCCCCGCGTCGGATAAGCCTGAAGCTTTCTTT.

The genes are TRBV5-1 and TRBJ2-5; TRBD2 agrees at 13 bases. V dropped 5 bases and J dropped 7; count of bases not matched to a gene: 8. The CDR3 loop spans 15 amino acids. CDR1 is SGHRS, CDR2 YFSETQ, per germline. CDR3 in amino acids: CASRLAGGPGGTQYF. Here the CDR3 DNA reads TGCGCCAGCAGACTAGCGGGAGGGCCCGGAGGGACCCAGTACTTC.

This clonotype was seen a handful of times. This rearrangement joins TRBV9 to TRBJ2-1, with 7 bases matching TRBD2. With V trimmed by 3 bases and J by 4 bases, 7 bases remained unmatched. Germline values: CDR1 SGDLS, CDR2 YYNGEE. This CDR3 has 15 amino acids. CDR3 sequence: CASSGGREQYNEQFF. The CDR3 nucleotides read TGTGCCAGCAGCGGAGGGAGGGAGCAGTACAATGAGCAGTTCTTC.

This chain connects TRBV18 to TRBJ2-6, with D tentatively TRBD1 (6 bases). V was trimmed by 4 bases and J by 6 bases, leaving 13 bases between them. The CDR3 covers 15 residues. Germline V gene data show CDR1 as KGHSH and CDR2 as LQKENI. The CDR3 DNA is TGTGCCAGCTCACTGGGCAGGGGTGCGGCCAACGTCCTGACTTTC. Its translation: CASSLGRGAANVLTF.

This clonotype was found many times. This sequence joins TRBV2 and TRBJ2-7, with D tentatively TRBD2 (6 bases). Trimming stripped 0 bases from V and 3 bases from J, with 9 bases between. The germline CDR1 and CDR2 sequences are SNHLY and FYNNEI. CDR3 length: 14 amino acids. Here the CDR3 reads CASSEAGTLYEQYF. The DNA of the CDR3 is TGTGCCAGCAGTGAAGCGGGGACTCTCTACGAGCAGTACTTC.

The table lists this clonotype with many counts. The chain carries TRBV11-3 and TRBJ1-2; no reliable D call. The ends were cut back, 4 bases at V and 5 bases at J, with 5 bases in the middle. This CDR3 has 11 amino acids. Looked up from germline, CDR1 is SGHNT and CDR2 is YENEEA. DNA for the CDR3: TGTGCCAGCAGCTGGGGATATGGCTACACCTTC. Its translation is CASSWGYGYTF.

This clonotype was counted many times. The chain links TRBV7-9 to TRBJ2-2; no definite D call. Germline loops: CDR1 SEHNR, CDR2 FQNEAQ (reference sequence). Trimming stripped 4 bases from V and 1 base from J, with 4 bases between. The CDR3 runs 13 residues. CDR3 DNA: TGTGCCAGCAGCTACTGGAACACCGGGGAGCTGTTTTTT. This encodes CASSYWNTGELFF.